This T cell receptor beta chain emerged from a study of cytomegalovirus exposure and HLA in healthy donors. General study findings and limits: Reports described diagnosis of cytomegalovirus status by the classifier as highly specific and sensitive.

Method: immunoSEQ multiplex PCR; TCRdb's copy keeps in-frame clones and lacks some. The sample holds around 400,000 clones, roughly 89% seen once. Comments on this clone: As yet, its antigen is unknown.

The receptor was derived from a woman aged 18-29 years in good health and CMV-seronegative. Sequencing was done on a sample of PBMCs.

CDR3 in DNA: TGTGCCTGGAGTGGAGGGGGCGCATCGCAGCCCCAGCATTTT. This sequence encodes CAWSGGGASQPQHF. V usage is TRBV30 and J usage is TRBJ1-5, with 7 bases fitting TRBD1. J gave up 7 bases and V 1 base, and 7 bases lay outside the gene matches. The CDR3 sequence is 14 residues long. The V gene's germline CDR1 is GTSNPN and CDR2 SVGIG (reference sequence).